This paragraph reports one T cell receptor beta chain. Antigen unknown. The record originates from a study of CD8+ T cells in alopecia areata. Study in general: Among treated patients, oral tofacitinib was administered at 5 to 10 mg twice daily.

Treatment: oral pan-JAK inhibitor, 5-10 mg twice daily. CD4+ and CD8+ T cells were sorted from PBMCs. The ends were cut back, 7 bases at V and 5 bases at J, with 14 bases in the middle. Germline V gene lookup returns CDR1 SQVTM and CDR2 ANQGSEA. This CDR3 is built from 12 residues. Investigators isolated RNA and reverse transcribed it into cDNA to act as the sequencing template. The method was immunoSEQ multiplex PCR; TCRdb's version includes in-frame clones alone and lacks a portion of them. The sample yields 150,000 to 200,000 clones, roughly 60% seen once. Findings and limits, study-wide: Unlike in mice, where it was clearer, TCR sharing across patients was less clear, possibly HLA-related. On tofacitinib, scalp clonality and expanded CD8+ clones among top 100 fell significantly.

This clonotype was obtained from a human donor with alopecia areata. The chain couples TRBV29-1 to TRBJ1-2; TRBD1 might be the D (6 bases). Sequenced here: CD4+ T cells sorted from blood, sampled at week 24, from a patient treated with tofacitinib. CDR3 protein: CSASRGGYGYTF. DNA of the CDR3: TGCAGCGCCTCCAGGGGAGGGTATGGCTACACCTTC.